The 13 T cell receptor beta chains given below trace back to one sample, sequenced in a study of blood T cell repertoires in COVID-19. Clones were read by immunoSEQ multiplex PCR, and TCRdb kept only the in-frame ones, dropping some. The table includes about 110,000 clones, approximately 83% detected once. The sequenced material came from peripheral blood. The receptor set was obtained from a woman in her seventies with acute or convalescent COVID-19.

This chain uses TRBV7-8 with TRBJ1-3, with no clear D. Per germline, CDR1 SGHVS and CDR2 FQNEAQ. V was cut by 2 bases and J by 0 bases, with 5 bases left in between. The CDR3 spans 14 residues. The CDR3 sequence is CASSLTSSGNTIYF. The CDR3 coding sequence is TGTGCCAGCAGCTTAACGAGCTCTGGAAACACCATATATTTT.

The CDR3 sequence is CASGLPPITIHEQYF. Written as DNA, the CDR3 is TGTGCTAGTGGTCTCCCCCCTATCACGATCCACGAGCAGTACTTC. This chain connects TRBV12-5 to TRBJ2-7; D call uncertain. Germline CDR1 and CDR2: LGHNT and FRNRAP. The CDR3 consists of 15 residues. V was clipped by 5 bases and J by 5 bases, with 19 bases between them.

V usage is TRBV2 and J usage is TRBJ1-1; 8 bases line up with TRBD1. The CDR3 is 15 amino acids. Germline V gives CDR1 SNHLY, CDR2 FYNNEI. V was pared by 5 bases and J by 1 base, with 6 bases of the junction left unmatched. This chain's CDR3 is CASSRDRGGNTEAFF. CDR3 in DNA: TGTGCCAGCAGTCGAGACAGGGGTGGGAACACTGAAGCTTTCTTT.

The chain combines TRBV29-1 with TRBJ2-1; TRBD2 matches at 7 bases. The CDR3 consists of 11 residues. Per the germline V gene, CDR1 is SQVTM and CDR2 is ANQGSEA. J was trimmed by 8 bases and V by 6 bases; bases with no gene match: 4. CDR3 loop: CSVVRGDEQFF. The CDR3 DNA reads as TGCAGCGTGGTCCGGGGGGATGAGCAGTTCTTC.

The chain recombines TRBV5-6 with TRBJ1-5; 7 nucleotides align to TRBD1. The junction had 2 bases not matched to a gene; V was cut back by 4 bases and J by 4 bases. The CDR3 extends over 13 amino acids. CDR1 is SGHDT, CDR2 YYEEEE, per germline. In nucleotides, the CDR3 is TGTGCCAGCAGCGGACAGGCAAATCAGCCCCAGCATTTT. Protein product: CASSGQANQPQHF.

V usage is TRBV6-2 or TRBV6-3 and J usage is TRBJ2-7; 8 bases fit TRBD1. Trimming took 0 bases from V and 6 from J; bases not matched to a gene: 4. Germline V gives CDR1 MNHEY, CDR2 SVGEGT. The CDR3 is 14 amino acids. The CDR3 DNA reads as TGTGCCAGCAGTTACTCCGGGACAGGTCTCGAGCAGTACGTC. Protein sequence: CASSYSGTGLEQYV.

This chain joins TRBV28 and TRBJ1-2; no firm D call. The CDR3 length is 13 residues. Germline CDR1 and CDR2: MDHEN and SYDVKM. V shed 9 bases and J shed 8 bases, with 19 bases lying between them. CDR3 DNA sequence: TGTGCCAGTCGGAGGGCGGCATCTTGGGGCTACACCTTC. Encoded protein: CASRRAASWGYTF.

The chain is built from TRBV15 and TRBJ1-5; 7 positions agree with TRBD1. CDR1 and CDR2 (germline): LNHNV, YYDKDF (reference sequence). With 5 bases clipped from V and 3 bases from J, the junction kept 4 bases outside the gene matches. This CDR3 contains 14 residues. CDR3 coding DNA: TGTGCCACCAGCCTAGGGGGCACCAATCAGCCCCAGCATTTT. Encoded protein: CATSLGGTNQPQHF.

DNA of the CDR3: TGTGCCAGCAGTTTTCGGGGACTTGTGAACACTGAAGCTTTCTTT. The encoded protein is CASSFRGLVNTEAFF. The V call is TRBV28, the J call TRBJ1-1; D is possibly TRBD1 (5 bases). The CDR3 runs to 15 residues. Between the trimmed V and J ends, which lost 3 bases and 0 bases, there was a span of 11 bases. The V gene's germline CDR1 is MDHEN and CDR2 SYDVKM.

This clone was seen a handful of times. The chain is built from TRBV2 and TRBJ2-1; possible D gene TRBD1, 5 bases. The V and J ends lost 2 bases and 6 bases respectively, with 8 bases between them. The germline V gene encodes CDR1 SNHLY and CDR2 FYNNEI. CDR3 size: 13 residues. The CDR3 bases are TGTGCCAGCAGTGAAACACAGGTCAATGAGCAGTTCTTC. Protein sequence: CASSETQVNEQFF.

For the CDR3, the DNA is TGTGCCAGCTGTTCACCGGGACAGGGGATCTACGAGCAGTACTTC. This codes for CASCSPGQGIYEQYF. The V and J genes are TRBV6-6 and TRBJ2-7; 10 bases are shared with TRBD1. The trim removed 8 bases at V and 3 bases at J, leaving 10 bases unmatched. This CDR3 comprises 15 residues. The V gene's germline CDR1 is MNHNY and CDR2 SVGAGI (reference sequence).

The chain carries TRBV28 and TRBJ1-2; 7 nucleotides line up with TRBD1. The length of the CDR3 is 14 residues. Unmatched junction bases numbered 8, after V lost 2 bases and J lost 8 bases. Germline V gene sequence: CDR1 MDHEN, CDR2 SYDVKM. The CDR3 DNA reads as TGTGCCAGCAGTTTACCCGGGACAGTCGGCGGCTACACCTTC. Amino acids: CASSLPGTVGGYTF.

The chain is built from TRBV6-2 or TRBV6-3 and TRBJ2-4; 8 bases are a match to TRBD2. Looked up from germline, CDR1 is MNHEY and CDR2 is SVGEGT. The CDR3 sequence is 16 residues long. Trimming cost V 2 bases and J 2 bases; bases outside gene matches: 5. DNA of the CDR3: TGTGCCAGCAGTTACACCCCGGGGGGGACCAAAAACATTCAGTACTTC. It yields the protein CASSYTPGGTKNIQYF.